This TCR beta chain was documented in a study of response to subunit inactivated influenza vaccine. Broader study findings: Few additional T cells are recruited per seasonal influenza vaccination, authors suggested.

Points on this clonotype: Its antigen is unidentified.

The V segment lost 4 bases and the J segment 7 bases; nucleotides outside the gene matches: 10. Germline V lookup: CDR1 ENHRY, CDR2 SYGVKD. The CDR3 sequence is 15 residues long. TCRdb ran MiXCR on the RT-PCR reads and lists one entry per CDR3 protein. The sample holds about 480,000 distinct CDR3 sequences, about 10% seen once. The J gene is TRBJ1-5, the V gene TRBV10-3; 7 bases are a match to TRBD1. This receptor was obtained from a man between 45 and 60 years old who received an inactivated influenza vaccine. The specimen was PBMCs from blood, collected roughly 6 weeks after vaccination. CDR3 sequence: CAISGAGGPQQPQHF. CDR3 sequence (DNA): TGTGCCATCAGTGGGGCAGGGGGTCCCCAACAGCCCCAGCATTTT.